This T cell receptor (beta chain) was recovered during a study of T-cell reconstitution after alpha-beta-depleted transplantation in children. TCRbeta library construction was performed incorporating unique molecular identifiers. TCRdb ran MiXCR on the PCR reads and lists one entry per CDR3 protein. The data contain under 450,000 distinct CDR3 sequences, 13% of them seen just once; the ten biggest clones take up roughly 4.5%. CDR1 is MDHEN, CDR2 SYDVKM, per germline. The CDR3 is made up of 14 amino acids. V lost 5 bases to trimming and J lost 4 bases, with 11 bases between them. The chain couples TRBV28 to TRBJ2-2; D tentatively reads TRBD1 or TRBD2 (5 bases each). The source is a human donor who donated a stem cell graft to a child with Fanconi anemia. The source material was PBMCs, sampled from the stem cell graft. In nucleotides, the CDR3 is TGTGCCAGCAGTCACGGGGCCCTCACCGGGGAGCTGTTTTTT. Encoded protein: CASSHGALTGELFF. Full variable domain (rest looked up from reference TRBV28 and TRBJ2-2): DVKVTQSSRYLVKRTGEKVFLECVQDMDHENMFWYRQDPGLGLRLIYFSYDVKMKEKGDIPEGYSVSREKKERFSLILESASTNQTSMYLCASSHGALTGELFFGEGSRLTVL.